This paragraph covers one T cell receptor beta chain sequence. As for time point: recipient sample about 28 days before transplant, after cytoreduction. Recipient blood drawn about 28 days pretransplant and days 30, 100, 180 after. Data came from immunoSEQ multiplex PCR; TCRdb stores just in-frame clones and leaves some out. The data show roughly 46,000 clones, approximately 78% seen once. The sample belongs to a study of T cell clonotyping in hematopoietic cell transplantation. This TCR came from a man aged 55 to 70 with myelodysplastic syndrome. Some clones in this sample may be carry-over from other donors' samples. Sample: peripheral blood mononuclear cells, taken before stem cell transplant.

This CDR3 reads CAISARTGVNTEAFF. Here the CDR3 DNA reads TGTGCCATCAGTGCTAGGACAGGGGTGAACACTGAAGCTTTCTTT. The chain has TRBV10-3 and TRBJ1-1, with 9 bases matching TRBD1. The germline V gene has CDR1 ENHRY and CDR2 SYGVKD. After removal of 4 bases from V and 0 bases from J, the junction contained 3 bases not matched to a gene. The CDR3 sequence is 15 residues long.